This section outlines one T cell receptor (beta chain) sequence together with its context. Its cognate antigen is unknown. The PCR contained 60 Vbeta and 13 Jbeta primers. Using immunoSEQ multiplex PCR, the repertoire was profiled, and TCRdb retains in-frame clones only, with some absent. The sample has 170,000 or so clones; around 80% are singletons. The entry originates in a study of cytomegalovirus exposure and HLA in healthy donors. Across the whole study: Findings of an earlier analysis included about 120 million unique TCR beta sequences from 200 million or so T cells. The early release's HLA-typed donors yielded 65 million to 85 million unique TCRs. Study-level findings and limits: A link between a missense DCLRE1C variant and TCR beta V- and J-gene trimming emerged from a later analysis. In an earlier analysis, in around 590 donors, most V segments appeared productive either ~87% or ~30% of the time.

The CDR3 contains 16 residues. Trimming removed 3 bases at V and 3 bases at J, with 17 bases between. Germline loops: CDR1 LNHDA, CDR2 SQIVND (reference sequence). The chain has TRBV19 and TRBJ1-2; the D gene is possibly TRBD1 (5 bases). This TCR was sampled from a man under 40 in good health and CMV-seropositive. Sequenced input: PBMCs. CDR3 nucleotides: TGTGCCAGTAGTATGTCTTCGTCAGGGTCGGACTATGGCTACACCTTC. Its translation is CASSMSSSGSDYGYTF.